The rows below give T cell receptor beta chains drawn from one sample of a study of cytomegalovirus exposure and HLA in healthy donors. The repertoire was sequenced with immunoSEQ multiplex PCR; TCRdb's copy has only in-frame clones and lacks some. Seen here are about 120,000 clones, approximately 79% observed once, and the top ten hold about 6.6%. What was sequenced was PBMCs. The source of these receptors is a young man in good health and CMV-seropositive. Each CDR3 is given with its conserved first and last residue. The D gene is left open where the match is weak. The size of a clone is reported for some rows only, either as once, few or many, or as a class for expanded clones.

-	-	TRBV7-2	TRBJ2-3	CAERGWAGAITDTQYF	TGTGCCGAACGGGGCTGGGCAGGGGCGATCACAGATACGCAGTATTTT
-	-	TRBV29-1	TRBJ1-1	CSVEGLQEAFF	TGCAGCGTAGAAGGCTTACAGGAAGCTTTCTTT
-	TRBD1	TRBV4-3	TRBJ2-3	CASSQKPTGGLIDTQYF	TGCGCCAGCAGCCAAAAACCGACAGGGGGGTTGATTGATACGCAGTATTTT
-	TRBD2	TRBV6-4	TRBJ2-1	CASSDTSGGGNEQFF	TGTGCCAGCAGCGACACTAGCGGGGGGGGGAATGAGCAGTTCTTC
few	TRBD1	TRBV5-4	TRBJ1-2	CASSYSGGSYGYTF	TGTGCCAGCAGCTATTCAGGGGGCAGCTATGGCTACACCTTC
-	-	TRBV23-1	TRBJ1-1	CASSQSGKQAGAEAFF	TGCGCCAGCAGTCAATCGGGGAAACAGGCAGGCGCTGAAGCTTTCTTT
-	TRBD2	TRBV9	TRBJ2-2	CASRFSGGAGELFF	TGTGCCAGCAGGTTTAGCGGGGGGGCCGGGGAGCTGTTTTTT
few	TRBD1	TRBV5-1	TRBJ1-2	CASSLQPGQGSQGYTF	TGCGCCAGCAGCCTCCAACCGGGACAGGGATCTCAAGGCTACACCTTC
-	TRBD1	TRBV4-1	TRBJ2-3	CASSHPRGTRSILSTDTQYF	TGCGCCAGCAGCCATCCCAGGGGGACACGGTCGATTCTTAGCACAGATACGCAGTATTTT
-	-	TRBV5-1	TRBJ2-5	CASSLVQETQYF	TGCGCCAGCAGCTTGGTACAAGAGACCCAGTACTTC
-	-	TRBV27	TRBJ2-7	CASSLPGNEQYF	TGTGCCAGCAGCCTACCCGGTAACGAGCAGTACTTC
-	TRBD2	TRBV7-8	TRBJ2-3	CASSSSGGITDTQYF	TGTGCCAGCAGCTCTAGCGGGGGGATCACAGATACGCAGTATTTT
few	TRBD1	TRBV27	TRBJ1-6	CASRKGQRNSPLHF	TGTGCCAGCCGAAAGGGACAGAGGAATTCACCCCTCCACTTT
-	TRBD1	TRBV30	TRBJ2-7	CAWIADRANSYEQYF	TGTGCCTGGATCGCGGACAGGGCCAACTCCTACGAGCAGTACTTC
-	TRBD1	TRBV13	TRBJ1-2	CASSYGQGRPTNYGYTF	TGTGCCAGCAGCTATGGACAGGGCCGTCCTACTAACTATGGCTACACCTTC
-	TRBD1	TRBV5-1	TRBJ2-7	CASSLARHRDRGLPFGEQYF	TGCGCCAGCAGCTTGGCTCGACACCGGGACAGGGGCCTCCCATTCGGGGAGCAGTACTTC
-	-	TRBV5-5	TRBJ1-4	CASSSRGGEKLFF	TGTGCCAGCAGCTCAAGGGGTGGCGAAAAACTGTTTTTT
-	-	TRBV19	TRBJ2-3	CASSIRGFSTDTQYF	TGTGCCAGTAGTATAAGGGGATTTAGCACAGATACGCAGTATTTT
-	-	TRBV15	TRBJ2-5	CATSRVSWETQYF	TGTGCCACCAGCAGAGTTAGTTGGGAGACCCAGTACTTC
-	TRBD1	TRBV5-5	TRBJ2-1	CASSPGETGVYNEQFF	TGTGCCAGCAGCCCCGGAGAGACAGGGGTCTACAATGAGCAGTTCTTC
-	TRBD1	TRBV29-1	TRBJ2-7	CSVRDRGYEQYF	TGCAGCGTTAGGGACAGGGGATACGAGCAGTACTTC
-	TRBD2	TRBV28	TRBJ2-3	CASSFSGGSDTQYF	TGTGCCAGCAGTTTTAGCGGGGGGTCAGATACGCAGTATTTT
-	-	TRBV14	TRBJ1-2	CASSPEHGWPGGYTF	TGTGCCAGCAGCCCCGAACACGGATGGCCGGGAGGCTACACCTTC
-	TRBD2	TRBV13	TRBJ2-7	CASSLGGEGAFSYEQYF	TGTGCCAGCAGCTTAGGCGGGGAGGGTGCGTTCTCCTACGAGCAGTACTTC
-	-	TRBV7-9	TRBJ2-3	CASSRPREGGGVDTQYF	TGTGCCAGCAGCCGCCCGCGAGAGGGGGGGGGCGTAGATACGCAGTATTTT
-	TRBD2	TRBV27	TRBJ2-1	CASSRTGGEQFF	TGTGCCAGCAGTCGTACGGGGGGTGAGCAGTTCTTC
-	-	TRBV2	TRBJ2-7	CASSELTYEQYF	TGTGCCAGCAGTGAACTTACCTACGAGCAGTACTTC
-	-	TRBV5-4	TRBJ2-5	CASSSPHSGSEETQYF	TGTGCCAGCAGCTCCCCACACAGCGGGTCCGAAGAGACCCAGTACTTC
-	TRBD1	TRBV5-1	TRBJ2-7	CASRPLRDRGSYEQYF	TGCGCCAGCAGACCCCTTCGGGACAGGGGCTCCTACGAGCAGTACTTC
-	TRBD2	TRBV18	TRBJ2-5	CASSPPRGGQETQYF	TGTGCCAGCTCACCACCACGGGGGGGACAAGAGACCCAGTACTTC
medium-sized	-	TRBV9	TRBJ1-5	CASSVGTGRDSNQPQHF	TGTGCCAGCAGCGTAGGAACCGGACGGGATAGCAATCAGCCCCAGCATTTT
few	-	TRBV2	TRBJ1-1	CASSFRGTEAFF	TGTGCCAGCAGTTTCCGCGGGACTGAAGCTTTCTTT
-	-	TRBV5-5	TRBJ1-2	CASSPAEEVYGYTF	TGTGCCAGCAGCCCCGCAGAGGAGGTCTATGGCTACACCTTC
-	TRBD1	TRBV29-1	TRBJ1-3	CSVVPDRGVSGNTIYF	TGCAGCGTCGTTCCGGACAGGGGGGTCTCTGGAAACACCATATATTTT
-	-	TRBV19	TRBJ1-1	CASMGPGRSDVNTEAFF	TGTGCCAGTATGGGGCCCGGCAGATCAGACGTGAACACTGAAGCTTTCTTT
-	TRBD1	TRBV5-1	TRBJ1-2	CASSLDAGGTGYTF	TGCGCCAGCAGCTTGGACGCAGGGGGGACTGGCTACACCTTC
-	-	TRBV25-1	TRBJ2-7	CATQGRGAYEQYF	TGTGCCACCCAGGGGAGGGGGGCCTACGAGCAGTACTTC
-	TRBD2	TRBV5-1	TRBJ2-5	CASSFGGGIAETQYF	TGCGCCAGCAGCTTTGGCGGGGGGATCGCTGAGACCCAGTACTTC
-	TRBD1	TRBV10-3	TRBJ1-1	CAISVSGQGEVDTEAFF	TGTGCCATCAGTGTTTCGGGACAGGGGGAAGTAGACACTGAAGCTTTCTTT
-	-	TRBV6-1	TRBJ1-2	CASSDPGTHYGYTF	TGTGCCAGCAGTGATCCCGGGACTCACTATGGCTACACCTTC
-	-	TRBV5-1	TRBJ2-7	CASSRGKDYEQYF	TGCGCCAGCAGCCGGGGGAAGGACTACGAGCAGTACTTC
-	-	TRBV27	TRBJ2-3	CASSFSPGTDTQYF	TGTGCCAGCAGTTTTTCCCCGGGGACAGATACGCAGTATTTT
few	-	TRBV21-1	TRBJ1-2	CASSAQSSWGGDYGYTF	TGTGCCAGCAGCGCGCAAAGCTCTTGGGGGGGCGACTATGGCTACACCTTC
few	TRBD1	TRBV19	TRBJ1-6	CASSGTGRTGTSPLHF	TGTGCCAGTAGCGGAACGGGCCGGACAGGGACTTCACCCCTCCACTTT
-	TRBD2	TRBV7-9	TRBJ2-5	CASSLSGGGGETQYF	TGTGCCAGCAGCTTATCGGGGGGGGGAGGAGAGACCCAGTACTTC
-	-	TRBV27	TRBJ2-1	CASSLSGNNEQFF	TGTGCCAGCAGTTTGTCAGGGAACAATGAGCAGTTCTTC
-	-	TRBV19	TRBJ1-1	CASSKGHRNTEAFF	TGTGCCAGTAGTAAGGGACATAGGAACACTGAAGCTTTCTTT
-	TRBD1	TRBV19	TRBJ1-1	CASSIPGQGVNTEAFF	TGTGCCAGTAGTATACCGGGACAGGGGGTGAACACTGAAGCTTTCTTT
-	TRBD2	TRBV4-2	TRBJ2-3	CASSRRLAGDSTDTQYF	TGTGCCAGCAGCCGTAGACTAGCGGGGGATAGCACAGATACGCAGTATTTT
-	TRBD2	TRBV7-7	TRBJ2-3	CASSLAGGTDTQYF	TGTGCCAGCAGCTTAGCGGGGGGGACAGATACGCAGTATTTT
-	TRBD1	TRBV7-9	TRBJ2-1	CASKGARGYNEQFF	TGTGCCAGTAAGGGGGCACGGGGCTACAATGAGCAGTTCTTC
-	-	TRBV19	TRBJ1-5	CASSMVGANQPQHF	TGTGCCAGTAGTATGGTCGGAGCCAATCAGCCCCAGCATTTT
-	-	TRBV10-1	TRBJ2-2	CASSHPCGRRRGPKRRGGELFF	TGCGCCAGCAGTCACCCCTGTGGGAGGAGGAGGGGCCCCAAGCGACGGGGCGGGGAGCTGTTTTTT
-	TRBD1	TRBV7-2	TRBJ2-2	CASSSDRVGAGELFF	TGTGCCAGCAGCTCGGACAGGGTAGGCGCCGGGGAGCTGTTTTTT
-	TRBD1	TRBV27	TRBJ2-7	CASSLSGTGYYEQYF	TGTGCCAGCAGTTTGTCCGGGACAGGGTACTACGAGCAGTACTTC
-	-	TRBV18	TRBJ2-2	CASSQKRQGYANTGELFF	TGTGCCAGCTCACAAAAAAGGCAGGGCTACGCGAACACCGGGGAGCTGTTTTTT
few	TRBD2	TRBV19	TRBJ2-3	CASSIGTSPNTQYF	TGTGCCAGTAGTATCGGGACTAGCCCGAATACGCAGTATTTT
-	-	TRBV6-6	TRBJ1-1	CASSAVQGNTEAFF	TGTGCCAGCAGTGCTGTCCAGGGGAACACTGAAGCTTTCTTT
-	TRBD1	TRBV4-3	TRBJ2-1	CASSQEGGGQGILGEQFF	TGCGCCAGCAGCCAAGAGGGTGGGGGACAGGGGATCCTAGGTGAGCAGTTCTTC